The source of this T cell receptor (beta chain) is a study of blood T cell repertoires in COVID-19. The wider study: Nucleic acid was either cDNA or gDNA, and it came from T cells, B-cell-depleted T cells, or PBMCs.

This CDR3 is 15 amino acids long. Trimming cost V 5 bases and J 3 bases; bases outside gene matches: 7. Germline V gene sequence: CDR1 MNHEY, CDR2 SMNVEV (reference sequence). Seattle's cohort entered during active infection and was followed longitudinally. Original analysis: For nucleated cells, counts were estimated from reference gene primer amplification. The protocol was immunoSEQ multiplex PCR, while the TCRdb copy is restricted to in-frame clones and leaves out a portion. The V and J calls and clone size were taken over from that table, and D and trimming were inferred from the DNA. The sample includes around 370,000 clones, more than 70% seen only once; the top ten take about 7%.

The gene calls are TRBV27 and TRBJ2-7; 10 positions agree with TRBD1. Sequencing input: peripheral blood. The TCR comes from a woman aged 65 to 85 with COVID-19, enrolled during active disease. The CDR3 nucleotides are TGTGCCAGCAGTCACACCCGGGACAGGGGCTACGAGCAGTACTTC. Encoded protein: CASSHTRDRGYEQYF.